This record covers a single T cell receptor beta chain. Its target is unknown. Only in-frame clones appear in the TCRdb table, and some are missing; sequencing was by immunoSEQ multiplex PCR. Seen here are 98,000 or so clones, about 94% observed once, and the top ten hold around 4.7%. This CDR3 region has 18 residues. The data are from a study of T cell responses to AZD1222 COVID-19 vaccine. Findings and caveats of the study: Scientists sampled the repertoires only once the peak T cell response had passed.

This sequence joins TRBV21-1 and TRBJ1-4; TRBD1 is taken as the D call from the table, unchecked against the DNA. TRBV21-1 is flagged as a pseudogene. The receptor comes from an adult in good health. The sequences come from peripheral blood, collected on day 0 of AZD1222 vaccination. CDR3 region: CASSNGPATGPDNEKLFF. In DNA form, the CDR3 reads TGTGCCAGCAGCAATGGCCCTGCGACAGGGCCGGATAATGAAAAACTGTTTTTT.